This entry lists 19 T cell receptor beta chains sequenced from one sample in a study of beta chain features in type 1 diabetes. Expressed TCRB transcripts were sequenced because the entire RNA isolate underwent reverse transcription. The protocol was immunoSEQ multiplex PCR, while the TCRdb copy is restricted to in-frame clones and leaves out a portion. Here the sample spans around 450,000 clones, over 9.5% being singletons. Sequencing was carried out using naive CD4+ T cells from blood. Receptor source: a woman between 18 and 29 years old in good health.

This clone was counted between two and nine times. V gene TRBV25-1 combines with J gene TRBJ2-7; 7 bases are a match to TRBD1. Germline CDR1 reads MGHDK; CDR2 reads SYGVNS. Trimming at V came to 8 bases and at J to 7 bases, leaving 14 bases not matched to a gene. CDR3 length: 14 amino acids. The CDR3 DNA reads TGTGCCAGCGAGTTACAGGGGCCGAGGGGGGAGCAGTACGTC. The encoded protein is CASELQGPRGEQYV.

This clone was seen ten or more times. This chain connects TRBV28 to TRBJ2-7, with unresolved D. From germline, CDR1 is MDHEN and CDR2 SYDVKM. This CDR3 comprises 15 residues. Deletions cut 5 bases from V and 3 bases from J, with 17 bases between. The CDR3 nucleotides read TGTGCCAGCAGTCCTCCATCTTCACTGCTCTACGAGCAGTACGTC. This encodes CASSPPSSLLYEQYV.

The chain is built from TRBV6-5 and TRBJ1-5; D unresolved. The CDR3 contains 15 residues. Looked up from germline, CDR1 is MNHEY and CDR2 is SVGAGI. The ends were cut back, 0 bases at V and 7 bases at J, with 13 bases in the middle. CDR3 residues: CASSYSTGMGQPQHF. The CDR3 DNA sequence: TGTGCCAGCAGTTACTCGACCGGGATGGGCCAGCCCCAGCATTTT.

CDR3 nucleotides: TGCGCCAGCGGGCCAGGCGATGTGGGGGCCAACGTCCTGACTTTC. Translating gives CASGPGDVGANVLTF. The V gene is TRBV5-1, the J gene TRBJ2-6, with D hard to call. The CDR3 sequence is 15 residues long. In germline, CDR1 is SGHRS, CDR2 YFSETQ. Trimming removed 7 bases at V and 4 bases at J, with 15 bases between.

This clone was observed a few times. The J gene is TRBJ2-5, the V gene TRBV5-1, with D perhaps matching TRBD2 (7 bases). Trimming stripped 0 bases from V and 2 bases from J, with 14 bases between. The CDR3 loop spans 16 amino acids. The germline gives CDR1 SGHRS, CDR2 YFSETQ. The CDR3, as DNA: TGCGCCAGCAGCTTGGTTGCGGGGGCCGGTCAAGAGACCCAGTACTTC. It encodes CASSLVAGAGQETQYF.

This clone showed up just a few times. The rearrangement links TRBV4-3 to TRBJ2-3; 15 nucleotides line up with TRBD2. The CDR3 runs to 17 residues. Germline V gene data show CDR1 as LGHNA and CDR2 as YSLEER. With V trimmed by 0 bases and J by 8 bases, 6 bases remained unmatched. CDR3 sequence reads: CASSQDAGLAGGSTQYF. As DNA, the CDR3 is TGCGCCAGCAGCCAAGATGCGGGACTAGCGGGAGGTAGTACGCAGTATTTT.

V usage is TRBV27 and J usage is TRBJ2-2; possibly TRBD2 for D (6 bases). V was pared by 8 bases and J by 2 bases, with 9 bases between. The CDR3 loop spans 13 amino acids. CDR1 and CDR2 from the germline V gene are MNHEY and SMNVEV (reference sequence). This chain's CDR3 is CASGTFNTGELFF. In DNA, the CDR3 is TGTGCCAGCGGGACTTTCAACACCGGGGAGCTGTTTTTT.

Notes on this clone: In the same sample, other DNA sequences code for this CDR3. The chain is built from TRBV7-2 and TRBJ2-1, with D possibly called TRBD1 or TRBD2 (5 bases each). Deletions cut 5 bases from V and 4 bases from J, with 9 bases between. CDR1 is SGHTA and CDR2 is FQGNSA in the germline V gene. The CDR3 extends over 13 amino acids. Written as DNA, the CDR3 is TGTGCCAGCAGCCCGGGACCTTACAATGAGCAGTTCTTC. Amino acid sequence: CASSPGPYNEQFF.

Ten or more counts support this clone. The genes are TRBV9 and TRBJ2-5; perhaps TRBD2 as D (6 bases). Germline V gives CDR1 SGDLS, CDR2 YYNGEE. The CDR3 covers 14 residues. The ends were cut back, 3 bases at V and 4 bases at J, with 13 bases in the middle. The CDR3 is CASSEGGRRETQYF. As DNA, the CDR3 is TGTGCCAGCAGCGAAGGAGGGCGACGAGAGACCCAGTACTTC.

This clone came up a few times. CDR3 loop: CASSLGQGVYGYTF. The CDR3 DNA reads TGTGCCAGCAGTTTAGGACAGGGGGTTTATGGCTACACCTTC. This chain links TRBV27 with TRBJ1-2, with 10 bases fitting TRBD1. V lost 2 bases to trimming and J lost 5 bases; unmatched junction nucleotides: 2. This CDR3 is built from 14 residues. Germline CDR1 is MNHEY and CDR2 is SMNVEV (reference sequence).

The table lists this clone with a few counts. This chain uses TRBV7-2 with TRBJ1-2; 7 bases agree with TRBD1. V dropped 2 bases and J dropped 6; count of bases not matched to a gene: 9. CDR3 length equals 15 residues. Germline-derived CDR1 and CDR2 are SGHTA and FQGNSA. CDR3 sequence: CASSLRGTGTDGYTF. The DNA for the CDR3 is TGTGCCAGCAGCTTAAGGGGTACCGGGACAGATGGCTACACCTTC.

The chain recombines TRBV6-5 with TRBJ2-5; D unclear. The CDR3 is made up of 13 amino acids. V was shortened by 6 bases and J by 5 bases, with 13 bases between the two germline ends. CDR1 is MNHEY, CDR2 SVGAGI, per germline. The CDR3: CASRLLSVETQYF. The CDR3 bases are TGTGCCAGCAGATTACTATCGGTGGAGACCCAGTACTTC.

The V and J genes are TRBV5-4 and TRBJ2-3; D unclear. V lost 4 bases and J 7 bases, leaving 22 bases between the germline ends. From germline, CDR1 is SGHNT and CDR2 YYREEE (reference sequence). The CDR3 loop spans 16 amino acids. CDR3 region: CASSTTQTSFSNTQYF. In nucleotides, the CDR3 is TGTGCCAGCAGCACGACCCAGACCAGTTTCTCAAATACGCAGTATTTT.

A few counts support this clone. The chain has TRBV13 and TRBJ1-1; D gene unclear. V was pared by 5 bases and J by 1 base, with 8 bases between. CDR3 size: 13 residues. Germline CDR1 reads PRHDT; CDR2 reads FYEKMQ (reference sequence). This chain's CDR3 is CASSAGRNTEAFF. The CDR3, as DNA: TGTGCCAGCAGCGCCGGTAGGAACACTGAAGCTTTCTTT.

The V gene is TRBV14, the J gene TRBJ1-2; D is uncertain. Germline CDR1 SGHDN, CDR2 FVKESK. CDR3 length equals 14 residues. Trimming took off 1 base at V and 8 bases at J, with 14 bases between the two ends. CDR3 residues: CASSQVRNAWGYTF. CDR3 bases: TGTGCCAGCAGCCAAGTTCGTAATGCGTGGGGCTACACCTTC.

This clone has only a few counts. This chain links TRBV14 with TRBJ2-1; TRBD2 is a possible D gene (5 bases). Germline V CDR1 and CDR2: SGHDN, FVKESK. The V and J ends lost 5 bases and 4 bases respectively, with 15 bases between them. The CDR3 spans 15 residues. The CDR3 bases are TGTGCCAGCAGCTTCAAATCTAGCCGATACAATGAGCAGTTCTTC. It is translated as CASSFKSSRYNEQFF.

The V call is TRBV2, the J call TRBJ2-1; 8 bases match TRBD2. The CDR3 consists of 15 residues. V shed 5 bases, J shed 7 bases, and the junction held 10 bases outside the gene matches. CDR1 is SNHLY and CDR2 is FYNNEI in the germline V gene. The CDR3 sequence is CASSTSGRSGNEQFF. For the CDR3, the DNA is TGTGCCAGCAGTACCAGCGGGAGAAGTGGGAATGAGCAGTTCTTC.

This clone was recorded a few times. The chain recombines TRBV25-1 with TRBJ1-4; TRBD1 matches at 7 bases. The trim removed 5 bases at V and 6 bases at J, leaving 12 bases unmatched. The CDR3 is made up of 16 amino acids. Germline V gene data show CDR1 as MGHDK and CDR2 as SYGVNS. The CDR3 nucleotides are TGTGCCAGCAGTTGGGCACAGGGGCGCGGAGATGAAAAACTGTTTTTT. This translates into CASSWAQGRGDEKLFF.

The V gene is TRBV6-5, the J gene TRBJ2-1; D uncertain. The germline V gene encodes CDR1 MNHEY and CDR2 SVGAGI. The CDR3 sequence is 14 residues long. V lost 6 bases, J lost 1 base, and 10 bases lay in between. CDR3 amino acids: CASRDLRSYNEQFF. In DNA, the CDR3 is TGTGCCAGCAGAGACCTCCGGTCCTACAATGAGCAGTTCTTC.